The clone carrying this T cell receptor beta chain was seen ten or more times. No antigen is known for it. Germline V gene data show CDR1 as SGHTA and CDR2 as FQGNSA. There are 11 residues in the CDR3. V was pared by 5 bases and J by 9 bases, with 11 bases between. The sample is drawn from a study of T cell repertoires in cytomegalovirus infection. Background on the study: Matching HLA type and CMV infection were both indicated by public TCR beta signatures.

TCRdb processed the reads anew with MiXCR; each CDR3 protein has one entry. The sample includes roughly 100,000 distinct CDR3 sequences, approximately 16% of them seen just once. Study results and limitations: HLA-C-restricted CMV-specific TCR beta clonotypes prevailed in the ex vivo response. The cumulative frequency of public TCR beta families identified carriers of CMV plus the relevant HLA.

Sequencing was carried out using PBMCs. The TCR was taken from a human donor in good health (CMV status not recorded). Some clones in this sample may be carry-over from other donors' samples. The chain employs TRBV7-2 and TRBJ2-7; maybe TRBD1 (5 bases). This chain's CDR3 is CASSRSGLQYF. DNA of the CDR3: TGTGCCAGCAGCCGGTCAGGGTTGCAGTACTTC.